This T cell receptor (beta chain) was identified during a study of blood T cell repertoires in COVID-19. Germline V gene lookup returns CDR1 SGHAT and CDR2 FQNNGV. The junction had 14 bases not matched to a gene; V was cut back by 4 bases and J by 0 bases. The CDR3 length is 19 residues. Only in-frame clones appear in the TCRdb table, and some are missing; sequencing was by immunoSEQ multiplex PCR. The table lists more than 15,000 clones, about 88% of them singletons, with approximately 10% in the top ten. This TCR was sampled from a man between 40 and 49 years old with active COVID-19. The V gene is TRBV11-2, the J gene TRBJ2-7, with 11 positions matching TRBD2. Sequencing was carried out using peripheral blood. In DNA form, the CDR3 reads TGTGCCAGCAGCTCTCTAGTTTGGACTAGCGGGCCTTACTCCTACGAGCAGTACTTC. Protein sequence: CASSSLVWTSGPYSYEQYF.